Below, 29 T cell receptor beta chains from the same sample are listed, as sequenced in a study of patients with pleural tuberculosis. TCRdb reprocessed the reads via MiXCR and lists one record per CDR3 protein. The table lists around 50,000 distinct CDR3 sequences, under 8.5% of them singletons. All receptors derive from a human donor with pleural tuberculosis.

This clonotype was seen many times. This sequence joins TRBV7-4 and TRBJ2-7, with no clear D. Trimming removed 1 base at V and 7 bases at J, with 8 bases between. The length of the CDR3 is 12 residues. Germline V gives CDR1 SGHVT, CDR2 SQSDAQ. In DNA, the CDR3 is TGTGCCAGCAGCTTAGGGAGAAATGAGCAGTACGTC. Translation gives CASSLGRNEQYV.

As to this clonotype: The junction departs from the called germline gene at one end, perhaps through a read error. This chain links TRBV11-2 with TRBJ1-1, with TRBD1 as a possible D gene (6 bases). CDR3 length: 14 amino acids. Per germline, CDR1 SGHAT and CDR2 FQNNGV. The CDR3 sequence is CASSLGAANTETFF. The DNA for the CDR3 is TGTGCCAGCAGCTTGGGGGCCGCGAACACTGAAACTTTCTTT.

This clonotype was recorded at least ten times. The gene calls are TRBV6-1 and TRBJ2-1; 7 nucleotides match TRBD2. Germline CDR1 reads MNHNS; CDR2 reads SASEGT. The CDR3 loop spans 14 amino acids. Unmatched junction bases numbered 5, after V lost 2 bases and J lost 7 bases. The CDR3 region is CASSEWPSGNEQFF. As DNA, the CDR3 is TGTGCCAGCAGTGAATGGCCTAGCGGAAATGAGCAGTTCTTC.

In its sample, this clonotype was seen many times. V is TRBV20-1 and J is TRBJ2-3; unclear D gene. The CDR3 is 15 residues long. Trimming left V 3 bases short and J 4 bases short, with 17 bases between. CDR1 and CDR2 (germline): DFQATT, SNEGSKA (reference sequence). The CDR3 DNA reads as TGCAGTGCTAGCCCTCCCTTGGGCCACGCAGATACGCAGTATTTT. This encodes CSASPPLGHADTQYF.

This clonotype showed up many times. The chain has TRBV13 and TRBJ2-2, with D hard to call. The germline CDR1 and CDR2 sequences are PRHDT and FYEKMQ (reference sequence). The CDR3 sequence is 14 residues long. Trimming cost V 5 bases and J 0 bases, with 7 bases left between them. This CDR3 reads CASSVDTNTGELFF. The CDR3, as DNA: TGTGCCAGCAGCGTAGATACGAACACCGGGGAGCTGTTTTTT.

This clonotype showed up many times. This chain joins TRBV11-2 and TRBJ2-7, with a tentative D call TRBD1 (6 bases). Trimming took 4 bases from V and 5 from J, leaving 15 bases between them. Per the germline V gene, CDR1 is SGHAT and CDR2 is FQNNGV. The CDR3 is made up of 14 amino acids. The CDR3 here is CASSSRGSTHEQYF. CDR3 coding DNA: TGTGCCAGCAGCTCCAGGGGAAGCACTCACGAGCAGTACTTC.

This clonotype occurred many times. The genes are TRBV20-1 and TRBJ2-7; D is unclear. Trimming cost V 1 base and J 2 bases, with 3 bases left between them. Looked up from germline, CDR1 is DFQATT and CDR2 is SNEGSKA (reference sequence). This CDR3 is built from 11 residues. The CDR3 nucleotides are TGCAGTGCTAGAGCGACCTACGAGCAGTACTTC. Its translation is CSARATYEQYF.

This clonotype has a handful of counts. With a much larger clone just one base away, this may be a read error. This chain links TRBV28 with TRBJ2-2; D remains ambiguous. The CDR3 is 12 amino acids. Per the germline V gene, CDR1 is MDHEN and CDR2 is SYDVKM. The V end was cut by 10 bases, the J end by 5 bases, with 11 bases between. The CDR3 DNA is TGTGCCACCAGGATATCGACCGGGGAGCTGTTTTTT. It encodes CATRISTGELFF.

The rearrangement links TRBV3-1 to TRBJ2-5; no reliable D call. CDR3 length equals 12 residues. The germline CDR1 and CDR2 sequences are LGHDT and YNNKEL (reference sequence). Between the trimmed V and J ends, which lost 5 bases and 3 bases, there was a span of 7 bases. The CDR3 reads CASSRDKETQYF. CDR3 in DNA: TGTGCCAGCAGCAGGGATAAAGAGACCCAGTACTTC.

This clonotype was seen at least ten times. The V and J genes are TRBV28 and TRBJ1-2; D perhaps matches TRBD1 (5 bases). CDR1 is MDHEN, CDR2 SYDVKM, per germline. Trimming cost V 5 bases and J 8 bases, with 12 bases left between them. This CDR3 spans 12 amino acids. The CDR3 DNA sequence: TGTGCCAGCAGTCCCGGGACCCTCGGCTACACCTTC. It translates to CASSPGTLGYTF.

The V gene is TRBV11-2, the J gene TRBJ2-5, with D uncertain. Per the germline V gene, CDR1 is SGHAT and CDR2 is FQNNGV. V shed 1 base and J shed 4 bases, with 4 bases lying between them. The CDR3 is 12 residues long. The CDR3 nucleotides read TGTGCCAGCAGCTTAGGCGCAGAGACCCAGTACTTC. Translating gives CASSLGAETQYF.

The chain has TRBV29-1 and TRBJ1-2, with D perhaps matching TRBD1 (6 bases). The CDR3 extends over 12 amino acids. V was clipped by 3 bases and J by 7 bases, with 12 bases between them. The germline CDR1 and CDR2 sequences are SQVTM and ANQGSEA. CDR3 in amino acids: CSVESRGGGYTF. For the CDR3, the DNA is TGCAGCGTTGAGTCCAGAGGGGGTGGCTACACCTTC. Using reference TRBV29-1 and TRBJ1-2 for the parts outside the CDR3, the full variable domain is SAVISQKPSRDICQRGTSLTIQCQVDSQVTMMFWYRQQPGQSLTLIATANQGSEATYESGFVIDKFPISRPNLTFSTLTVSNMSPEDSSIYLCSVESRGGGYTFGSGTRLTVV.

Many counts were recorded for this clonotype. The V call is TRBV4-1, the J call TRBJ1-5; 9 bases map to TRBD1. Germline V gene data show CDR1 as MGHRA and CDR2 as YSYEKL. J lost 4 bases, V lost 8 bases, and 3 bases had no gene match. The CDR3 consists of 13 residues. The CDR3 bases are TGCGCCAGCTCAGGACAGGGGAATCAGCCCCAGCATTTT. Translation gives CASSGQGNQPQHF.

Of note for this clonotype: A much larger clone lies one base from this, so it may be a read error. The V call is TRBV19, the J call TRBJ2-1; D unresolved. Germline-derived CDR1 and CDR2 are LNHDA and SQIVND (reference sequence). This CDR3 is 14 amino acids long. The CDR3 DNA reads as TGTGCCAGTAGTTCGGTGGGTACCTACAATGAGCAGCTCTTC. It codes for CASSSVGTYNEQLF.

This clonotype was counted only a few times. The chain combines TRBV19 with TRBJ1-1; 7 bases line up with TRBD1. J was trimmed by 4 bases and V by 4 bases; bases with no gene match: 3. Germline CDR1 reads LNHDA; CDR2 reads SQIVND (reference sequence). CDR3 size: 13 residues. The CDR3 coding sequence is TGTGCCAGTAGTACCCGGGACAGCACTGAAGCTTTCTTT. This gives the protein CASSTRDSTEAFF.

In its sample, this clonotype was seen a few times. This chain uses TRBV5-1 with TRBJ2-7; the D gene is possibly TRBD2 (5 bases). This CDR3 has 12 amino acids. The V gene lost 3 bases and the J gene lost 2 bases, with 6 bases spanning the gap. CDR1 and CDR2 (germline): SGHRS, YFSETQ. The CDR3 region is CASSSGTYEQYF. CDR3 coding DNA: TGCGCCAGCAGCTCGGGGACCTACGAGCAGTACTTC.

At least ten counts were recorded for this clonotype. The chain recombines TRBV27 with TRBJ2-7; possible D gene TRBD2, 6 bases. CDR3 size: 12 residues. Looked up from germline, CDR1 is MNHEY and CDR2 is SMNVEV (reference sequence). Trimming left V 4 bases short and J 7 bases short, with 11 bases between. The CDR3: CASSSTSNEQYF. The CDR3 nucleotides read TGTGCCAGCAGTTCGACTAGTAATGAGCAGTACTTC.

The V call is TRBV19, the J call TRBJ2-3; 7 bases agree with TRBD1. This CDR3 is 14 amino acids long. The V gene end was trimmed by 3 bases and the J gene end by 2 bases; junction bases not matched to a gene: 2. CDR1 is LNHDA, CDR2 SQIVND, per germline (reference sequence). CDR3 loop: CASSMGQTTDTQYF. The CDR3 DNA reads TGTGCCAGTAGTATGGGACAGACCACAGATACGCAGTATTTT.

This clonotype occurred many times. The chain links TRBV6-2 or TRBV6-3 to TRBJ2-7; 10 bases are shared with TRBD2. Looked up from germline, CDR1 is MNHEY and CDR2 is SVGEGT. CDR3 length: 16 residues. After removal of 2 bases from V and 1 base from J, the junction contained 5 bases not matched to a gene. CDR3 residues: CASSYLRSGRSYEQYF. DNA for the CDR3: TGTGCCAGCAGTTACCTCCGTAGCGGGAGGTCCTACGAGCAGTACTTC.

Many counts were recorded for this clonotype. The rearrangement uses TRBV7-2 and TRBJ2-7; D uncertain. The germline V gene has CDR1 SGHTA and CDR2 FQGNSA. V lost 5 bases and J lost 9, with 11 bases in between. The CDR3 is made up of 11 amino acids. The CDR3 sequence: CASSTRYLQYF. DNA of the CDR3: TGTGCCAGCAGCACCCGTTATCTGCAGTACTTC.

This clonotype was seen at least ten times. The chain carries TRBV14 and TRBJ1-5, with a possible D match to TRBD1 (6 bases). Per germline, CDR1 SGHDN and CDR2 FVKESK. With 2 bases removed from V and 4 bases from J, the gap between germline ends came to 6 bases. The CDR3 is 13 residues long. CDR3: CASSQQGNQPQHF. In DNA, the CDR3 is TGTGCCAGCAGCCAACAGGGGAATCAGCCCCAGCATTTT.

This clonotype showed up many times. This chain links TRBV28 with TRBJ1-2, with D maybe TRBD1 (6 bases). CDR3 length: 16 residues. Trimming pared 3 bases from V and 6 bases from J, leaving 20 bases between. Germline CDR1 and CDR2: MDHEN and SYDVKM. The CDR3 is CASSLQFLNRADGYTF. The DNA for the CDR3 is TGTGCCAGCAGTTTGCAGTTTTTAAACAGGGCGGATGGCTACACCTTC.

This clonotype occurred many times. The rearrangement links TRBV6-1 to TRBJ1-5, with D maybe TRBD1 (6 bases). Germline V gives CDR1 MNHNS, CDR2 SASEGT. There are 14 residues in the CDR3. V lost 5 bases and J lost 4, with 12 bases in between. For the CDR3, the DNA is TGTGCCAGCAGTATTGGGACATCTAATCAGCCCCAGCATTTT. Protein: CASSIGTSNQPQHF.

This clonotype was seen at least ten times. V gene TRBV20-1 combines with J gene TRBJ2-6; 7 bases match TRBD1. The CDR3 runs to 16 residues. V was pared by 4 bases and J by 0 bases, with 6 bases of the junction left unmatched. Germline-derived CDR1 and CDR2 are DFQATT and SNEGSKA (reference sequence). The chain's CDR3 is CSAIGTASSGANVLTF. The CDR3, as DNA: TGCAGTGCTATTGGGACAGCTAGCTCTGGGGCCAACGTCCTGACTTTC.

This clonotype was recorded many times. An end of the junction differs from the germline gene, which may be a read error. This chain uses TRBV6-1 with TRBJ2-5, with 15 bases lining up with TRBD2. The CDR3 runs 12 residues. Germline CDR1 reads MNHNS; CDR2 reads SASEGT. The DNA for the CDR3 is TGTGCCAGCAGTGGGGGGACTAGCGGGAGGAGCTTC. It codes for CASSGGTSGRSF.

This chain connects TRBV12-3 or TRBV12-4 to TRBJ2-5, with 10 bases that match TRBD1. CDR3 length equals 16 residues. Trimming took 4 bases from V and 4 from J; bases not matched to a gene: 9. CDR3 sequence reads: CASSSIRQGAGETQYF. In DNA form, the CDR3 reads TGTGCCAGCAGTTCCATACGACAGGGGGCAGGAGAGACCCAGTACTTC.

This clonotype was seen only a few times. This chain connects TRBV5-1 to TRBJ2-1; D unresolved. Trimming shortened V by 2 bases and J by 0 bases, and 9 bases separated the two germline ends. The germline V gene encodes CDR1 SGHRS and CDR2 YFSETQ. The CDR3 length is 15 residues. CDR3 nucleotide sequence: TGCGCCAGCAGCTTTTTTTCGCACTCCTACAATGAGCAGTTCTTC. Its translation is CASSFFSHSYNEQFF.

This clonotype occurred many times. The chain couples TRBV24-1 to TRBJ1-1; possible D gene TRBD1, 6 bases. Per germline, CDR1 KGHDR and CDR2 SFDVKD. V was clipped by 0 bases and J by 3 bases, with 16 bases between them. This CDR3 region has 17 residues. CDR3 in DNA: TGTGCCACCAGTGATTTGCGGGGTATAAGGGGGGACACTGAAGCTTTCTTT. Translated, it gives CATSDLRGIRGDTEAFF.

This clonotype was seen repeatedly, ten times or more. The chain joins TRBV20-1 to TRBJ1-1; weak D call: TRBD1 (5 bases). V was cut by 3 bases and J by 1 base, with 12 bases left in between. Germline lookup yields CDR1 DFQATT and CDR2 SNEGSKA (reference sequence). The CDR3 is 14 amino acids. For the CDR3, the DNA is TGCAGTGCTAGGGGGGGGGGATGGAACACTGAAGCTTTCTTT. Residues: CSARGGGWNTEAFF.